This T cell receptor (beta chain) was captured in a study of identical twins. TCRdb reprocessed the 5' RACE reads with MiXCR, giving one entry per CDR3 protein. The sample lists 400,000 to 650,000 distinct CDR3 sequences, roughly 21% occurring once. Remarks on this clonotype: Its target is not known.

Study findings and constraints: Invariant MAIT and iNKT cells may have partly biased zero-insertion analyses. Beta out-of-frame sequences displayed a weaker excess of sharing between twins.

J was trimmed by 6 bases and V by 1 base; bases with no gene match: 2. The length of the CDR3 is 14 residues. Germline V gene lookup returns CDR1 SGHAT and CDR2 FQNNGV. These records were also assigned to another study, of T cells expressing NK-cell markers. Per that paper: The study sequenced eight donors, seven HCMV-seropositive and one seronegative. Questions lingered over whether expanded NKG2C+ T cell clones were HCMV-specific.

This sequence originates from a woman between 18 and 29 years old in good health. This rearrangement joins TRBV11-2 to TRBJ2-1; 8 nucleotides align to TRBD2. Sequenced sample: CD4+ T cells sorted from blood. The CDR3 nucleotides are TGTGCCAGCAGCTTAGGGACTAGCAGCAATGAGCAGTTCTTC. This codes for CASSLGTSSNEQFF.